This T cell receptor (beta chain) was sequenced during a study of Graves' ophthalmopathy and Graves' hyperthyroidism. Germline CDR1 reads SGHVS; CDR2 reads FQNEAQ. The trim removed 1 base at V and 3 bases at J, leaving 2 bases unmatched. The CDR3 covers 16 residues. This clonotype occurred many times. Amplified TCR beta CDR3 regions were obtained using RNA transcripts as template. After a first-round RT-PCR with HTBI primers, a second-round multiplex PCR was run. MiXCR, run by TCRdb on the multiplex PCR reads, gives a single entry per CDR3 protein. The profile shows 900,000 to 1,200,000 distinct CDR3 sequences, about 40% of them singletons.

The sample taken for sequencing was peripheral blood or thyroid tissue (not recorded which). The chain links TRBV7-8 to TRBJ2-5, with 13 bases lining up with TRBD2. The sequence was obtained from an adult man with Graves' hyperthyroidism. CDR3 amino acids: CASSLGTSGREETQYF. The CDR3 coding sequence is TGTGCCAGCAGCTTAGGGACTAGCGGGAGAGAAGAGACCCAGTACTTC.